Included here is one T cell receptor (beta chain) sequence, with context. What it binds is not known. These data originate in a study of shared clonotypes between healthy human individuals. Study background: Plates per donor: three CD4 naive, three CD4 memory, two CD8 naive, one CD8 memory.

Study results and limitations: Naive CD4 clonotypes were shared across a handful of donors at 4.5% to 6%.

Naive CD4+ cells were CD45RA-selected; the remaining cells were memory. As originally analysed: There were no quality scores in the junction-only immunoSEQ sequences, so filtering differed. Measured with immunoSEQ multiplex PCR; TCRdb has only the in-frame clones, and not every one. V, J and clone size are those of that table, while D and trimming were read from the DNA. The sample shows under 650,000 clones, 90% to 96% of them seen only once. Sequenced sample: naive CD4+ T cells sorted from blood. Subset here: CD45RA+ positively selected. This sequence was found in a woman in her 30s in good health.

The DNA for the CDR3 is TGTGCCAGTAATGCGAGGCCCCCTCCGGATACGCAGTATTTT. Amino acids: CASNARPPPDTQYF. The chain carries TRBV19 and TRBJ2-3; D is unclear. CDR3 size: 14 residues. Deletions cut 7 bases from V and 6 bases from J, with 17 bases between. CDR1 and CDR2 from the germline V gene are LNHDA and SQIVND (reference sequence).